The sequence of this TCR beta chain was determined in a study of patients and donors after allogeneic stem cell transplantation. This clonotype was counted a few times. Germline V CDR1 and CDR2: MNHNS, SASEGT. The CDR3 totals 16 residues. Trimming pared 8 bases from V and 4 bases from J, leaving 21 bases between. TCRdb reprocessed the RT-PCR reads via MiXCR and lists one record per CDR3 protein. The sample shows about a million distinct CDR3 sequences, approximately 19% of them seen only once. The receptor comes from a human donor who was either an allogeneic HSCT recipient or a stem cell or donor lymphocyte infusion donor (not recorded which). It is not recorded whose cells these are; they may come from a transplant donor. The chain couples TRBV6-1 to TRBJ1-5; TRBD1 is a possible D gene (6 bases). Sequencing was done on a sample of blood, either unsorted or a sorted T cell fraction (not recorded which). CDR3 loop: CASREGGRKLNQPQHF. In DNA form, the CDR3 reads TGTGCCAGCCGGGAGGGGGGCCGCAAACTAAATCAGCCCCAGCATTTT.